This TCR beta chain emerged from a study of CD8 T cells in Susac syndrome. Germline V gene data show CDR1 as SGHTA and CDR2 as FQGNSA. CDR3 length: 14 residues. The V and J ends lost 11 bases and 2 bases respectively, with 16 bases between them. RNA amounts of about 0.5 to 1 ug underwent reverse transcription with random hexamers. TCRdb redid the calling of the immunoSEQ multiplex PCR reads with MiXCR, one entry per CDR3 protein. The sample yields about 210,000 distinct CDR3 sequences, 95% seen once. The gene calls are TRBV7-2 and TRBJ2-1, with D perhaps matching TRBD2 (5 bases). Sequencing was performed on CD4+ T cells from PBMCs. The TCR sequence derives from a human donor with multiple sclerosis. The CDR3 DNA reads TGTGCCTCCAACCGCGGGCGGCCCTACAATGAGCAGTTCTTC. Translated: CASNRGRPYNEQFF.